This passage covers 10 T cell receptor beta chains from one sample sequenced in a study of PD-1 blockade in classical Hodgkin lymphoma. Time point here: cycle 4 day 1 (C4D1), after more than 5 weeks of nivolumab. Every single patient, without exception, relapsed after autologous stem cell transplantation, and brentuximab vedotin exposure varied. Clones were read by immunoSEQ multiplex PCR, and TCRdb kept only the in-frame ones, dropping some. Of 20,000 to 25,000 clones listed, 70% to 85% are singletons. The source was peripheral blood mononuclear cells (PBMCs), collected before the fourth cycle of nivolumab. These receptors came from a human donor with classical Hodgkin lymphoma.

The V and J genes are TRBV7-9 and TRBJ2-2, with 8 bases fitting TRBD2. After removal of 5 bases from V and 4 bases from J, the junction contained 6 bases not matched to a gene. This CDR3 comprises 15 residues. The germline V gene has CDR1 SEHNR and CDR2 FQNEAQ (reference sequence). Written as DNA, the CDR3 is TGTGCCAGCAGCGAGAGCGGGAGTAGCACCGGGGAGCTGTTTTTT. It yields the protein CASSESGSSTGELFF.

This clone appeared a few times. J is TRBJ1-4 and V is TRBV18; TRBD1 is a possible D gene (5 bases). The CDR3 contains 14 residues. V lost 4 bases and J lost 3, with 9 bases in between. From germline, CDR1 is KGHSH and CDR2 LQKENI. CDR3: CASSLDSPNEKLFF. The CDR3, as DNA: TGTGCCAGCTCACTCGACAGCCCTAATGAAAAACTGTTTTTT.

The chain combines TRBV11-2 with TRBJ1-6; tentative D call: TRBD1 (6 bases). The CDR3 runs to 15 residues. Trimming left V 1 base short and J 13 bases short, with 17 bases between. In germline, CDR1 is SGHAT, CDR2 FQNNGV. The CDR3 region has the DNA TGTGCCAGCAGCTTAGTCCGGGACACGGCTAATCCCCTCCACTTT. This translates into CASSLVRDTANPLHF.

The chain recombines TRBV29-1 with TRBJ1-4, with a weak D call TRBD1 (6 bases). V was shortened by 4 bases and J by 3 bases, with 9 bases between the two germline ends. Germline V lookup: CDR1 SQVTM, CDR2 ANQGSEA. The CDR3 length is 13 residues. DNA for the CDR3: TGCAGCGTTGTGGAGGGGGCTAATGAAAAACTGTTTTTT. Translation: CSVVEGANEKLFF.

This sequence joins TRBV20-1 and TRBJ2-7; 7 nucleotides agree with TRBD1. The J segment lost 4 bases and the V segment lost 3 bases, leaving 0 bases of the junction unmatched. CDR1 is DFQATT and CDR2 is SNEGSKA in the germline V gene (reference sequence). This CDR3 is built from 11 residues. The CDR3 DNA reads as TGCAGTGCTAGGACAGGGTACGAGCAGTACTTC. Amino acid sequence: CSARTGYEQYF.

This clone was seen more than once but under ten times. The genes are TRBV7-8 and TRBJ2-3; D call uncertain. The CDR3 is 16 residues long. Trimming took 2 bases from V and 0 from J, leaving 12 bases between them. Looked up from germline, CDR1 is SGHVS and CDR2 is FQNEAQ. The CDR3 DNA follows: TGTGCCAGCAGCTTATCGGCCCATACTAGCACAGATACGCAGTATTTT. It specifies CASSLSAHTSTDTQYF. The whole variable domain, remainder taken from reference TRBV7-8 and TRBJ2-3, is GAGVSQSPRYKVAKRGQDVALRCDPISGHVSLFWYQQALGQGPEFLTYFQNEAQLDKSGLPSDRFFAERPEGSVSTLKIQRTQQEDSAVYLCASSLSAHTSTDTQYFGPGTRLTVL.

Worth noting for this clone: Additional DNA sequences in this sample encode the identical CDR3. This chain uses TRBV5-1 with TRBJ2-4, with 16 positions matching TRBD2. Per the germline V gene, CDR1 is SGHRS and CDR2 is YFSETQ. V shed 3 bases and J 1 base; nucleotides not matched to a gene: 7. This CDR3 spans 19 amino acids. For the CDR3, the DNA is TGCGCCAGCAGCTCTAATCCGGGACTAGCGGGAGGGGCCAAAAACATTCAGTACTTC. It encodes CASSSNPGLAGGAKNIQYF.

The chain employs TRBV9 and TRBJ2-7; tentative D call: TRBD1 (6 bases). The CDR3 loop spans 14 amino acids. The V end lost 0 bases, the J end lost 0 bases, and 7 bases lay between the germline ends. CDR1 is SGDLS and CDR2 is YYNGEE in the germline V gene. CDR3 sequence: CASSVGQASYEQYF. The DNA for the CDR3 is TGTGCCAGCAGCGTAGGACAGGCCTCCTACGAGCAGTACTTC.

Here the CDR3 reads CASSLSVDVHEQFF. The DNA of the CDR3 is TGTGCCAGCAGCTTAAGTGTAGATGTACATGAGCAGTTCTTC. This sequence joins TRBV11-2 and TRBJ2-1; D is unresolved. The CDR3 spans 14 residues. Per germline, CDR1 SGHAT and CDR2 FQNNGV. Trimming left V 2 bases short and J 8 bases short, with 13 bases between.

The genes are TRBV27 and TRBJ2-7; 8 bases line up with TRBD2. Looked up from germline, CDR1 is MNHEY and CDR2 is SMNVEV (reference sequence). This CDR3 has 15 amino acids. J lost 2 bases, V lost 2 bases, and 5 bases had no gene match. The CDR3 region is CASSLRNSGTYEQYF. The CDR3 nucleotides read TGTGCCAGCAGTTTAAGGAATAGCGGGACCTACGAGCAGTACTTC.